The following is a TCR beta chain sequence with its context. There were TCR beta CDR3 regions amplified from RNA transcripts. A first-round RT-PCR of the TCR CDR3 used the HTBI primer set. Via MiXCR, TCRdb re-called the multiplex PCR reads, giving one row per CDR3 protein. This sample carries some 770,000 distinct CDR3 sequences, 16% of them seen once, and the ten largest clones take around 8.1%. The sample is drawn from a study of T cells in Graves' hyperthyroidism and ophthalmopathy. Germline CDR1 MDHEN, CDR2 SYDVKM. Deletions cut 6 bases from V and 8 bases from J, with 19 bases between. The CDR3 runs to 15 residues.

Source material: blood. The chain combines TRBV28 with TRBJ1-4, with TRBD1 as a possible D gene (5 bases). The sequence derives from a man aged 18 to 35 with Graves' hyperthyroidism. This CDR3 is CASSPGGQGLEKLFF. The DNA of the CDR3 is TGTGCCAGCAGCCCAGGTGGCCAGGGTTTGGAAAAACTGTTTTTT.